These 26 T cell receptor beta chains were sequenced from one sample in a study of T cells in Graves' hyperthyroidism and ophthalmopathy. Amplified TCR beta CDR3 regions came from RNA transcripts. Using the HTBI primer set, a first-round RT-PCR was run on the TCR CDR3. TCRdb ran MiXCR on the multiplex PCR reads and lists one entry per CDR3 protein. Among approximately 330,000 distinct CDR3 sequences listed, 15% to 20% were seen once. Sequenced: blood. The receptors were gathered from a woman aged 50 to 60 with Graves' hyperthyroidism.

There are a few counts of this clonotype. The chain links TRBV9 to TRBJ2-2; 8 nucleotides line up with TRBD2. Germline CDR1 and CDR2: SGDLS and YYNGEE. The V segment lost 0 bases and the J segment 0 bases; nucleotides outside the gene matches: 4. The CDR3 extends over 17 amino acids. The CDR3 nucleotides read TGTGCCAGCAGCGTAGTGGCACTAGCGGCGAACACCGGGGAGCTGTTTTTT. This encodes CASSVVALAANTGELFF. The entire variable domain, with the rest obtained from reference TRBV9 and TRBJ2-2, is as follows: DSGVTQTPKHLITATGQRVTLRCSPRSGDLSVYWYQQSLDQGLQFLIQYYNGEERAKGNILERFSAQQFPDLHSELNLSSLELGDSALYFCASSVVALAANTGELFFGEGSRLTVL.

This clonotype was picked up many times. The chain combines TRBV7-3 with TRBJ2-5, with unresolved D. The V end was cut by 3 bases, the J end by 4 bases, with 9 bases between. The CDR3 has 13 residues. Germline V CDR1 and CDR2: SGHTA, FQGTGA. The CDR3 region has the DNA TGTGCCAGCAGCTTTGAGGTGGGAGAGACCCAGTACTTC. Its protein is CASSFEVGETQYF.

This clonotype was counted ten times or more. This chain joins TRBV2 and TRBJ2-7; 7 bases align to TRBD1. Trimming at V came to 6 bases and at J to 7 bases, leaving 9 bases not matched to a gene. The CDR3 is 13 residues long. CDR1 is SNHLY, CDR2 FYNNEI, per germline. CDR3 sequence reads: CASSRQGTWEQYF. CDR3 DNA: TGTGCCAGCAGCCGACAGGGTACTTGGGAGCAGTACTTC.

The chain is built from TRBV29-1 and TRBJ2-6, with D tentatively TRBD2 (6 bases). V shed 3 bases and J shed 3 bases, with 9 bases lying between them. There are 14 residues in the CDR3. Germline V CDR1 and CDR2: SQVTM, ANQGSEA. As DNA, the CDR3 is TGCAGCGTTGAGGGCGGGGATGGGGCCAACGTCCTGACTTTC. The encoded protein is CSVEGGDGANVLTF.

The sample holds many counts of this clonotype. The CDR3 nucleotides are TGTGCCAGCAGCCCCCCAGAGGGAGGATGGGGGACCCAGTACTTC. Translated, it gives CASSPPEGGWGTQYF. The J gene is TRBJ2-5, the V gene TRBV7-9; D is perhaps TRBD2 (6 bases). The CDR3 covers 15 residues. Germline assignment: CDR1 SEHNR and CDR2 FQNEAQ (reference sequence). Trimming took off 5 bases at V and 7 bases at J, with 20 bases between the two ends.

The V call is TRBV24-1, the J call TRBJ1-2, with TRBD1 matching 12 bases. Germline V lookup: CDR1 KGHDR, CDR2 SFDVKD. The CDR3 totals 17 residues. V dropped 3 bases and J dropped 6; count of bases not matched to a gene: 10. CDR3 in DNA: TGTGCCACCAGTGATACCGGGACAGGGGGCGCACGGGATGGCTACACCTTC. Translation: CATSDTGTGGARDGYTF.

This clonotype was counted a few times. The genes are TRBV2 and TRBJ2-7, with 13 bases that match TRBD2. This CDR3 spans 19 amino acids. Germline CDR1 is SNHLY and CDR2 is FYNNEI. V gave up 7 bases and J gave up 6 bases; unmatched junction bases: 21. The CDR3 here is CASTPTGTSGAPGGFEQYV. In nucleotides, the CDR3 is TGTGCCAGCACCCCCACTGGGACTAGCGGGGCCCCGGGGGGTTTCGAGCAGTACGTC.

A remark on this clonotype: A single base separates this from a much larger clone, so it may be a read error. The rearrangement joins TRBV6-1 to TRBJ1-1; the D is unclear. Germline assignment: CDR1 MNHNS and CDR2 SASEGT. V dropped 5 bases and J dropped 5 bases, with 18 bases sitting between them. CDR3 length equals 15 residues. Written as DNA, the CDR3 is TGTGCCAGCAGTCCGCCGGCAGGTGGTAAGACTGAAGCTTTCTTT. Amino acids: CASSPPAGGKTEAFF.

This clonotype has ten or more counts. This chain joins TRBV27 and TRBJ2-7; no clear D. Germline V gene sequence: CDR1 MNHEY, CDR2 SMNVEV (reference sequence). Deletions cut 0 bases from V and 0 bases from J, with 12 bases between. The CDR3 runs to 16 residues. The CDR3 nucleotides read TGTGCCAGCAGTTTATCGATATCGGGCAGCTCCTACGAGCAGTACTTC. Its protein product is CASSLSISGSSYEQYF.

There are many counts of this clonotype. The junction departs from the called germline gene at one end, perhaps through a read error. This chain uses TRBV20-1 with TRBJ2-7; 7 bases match TRBD1. The CDR3 sequence is 16 residues long. From germline, CDR1 is DFQATT and CDR2 SNEGSKA (reference sequence). The CDR3 sequence: CSASPGTERPSDEQYF. CDR3 coding DNA: TGCAGTGCTAGTCCCGGGACAGAGCGTCCCTCCGACGAGCAGTACTTC.

Ten or more counts support this clonotype. This chain links TRBV13 with TRBJ1-1; D unresolved. The V and J ends lost 6 bases and 1 base respectively, with 12 bases between them. CDR3 length: 14 residues. Germline-derived CDR1 and CDR2 are PRHDT and FYEKMQ (reference sequence). The CDR3 DNA sequence: TGTGCCAGCAGACCCGTAGATAAGAACACTGAAGCTTTCTTT. The encoded protein is CASRPVDKNTEAFF.

This sequence joins TRBV20-1 and TRBJ2-3; unclear D gene. Germline-derived CDR1 and CDR2 are DFQATT and SNEGSKA (reference sequence). The CDR3 runs to 12 residues. V gave up 8 bases and J gave up 5 bases, with 14 bases separating them. CDR3 protein: CSSRPYRDTQYF. The CDR3 DNA reads as TGCAGTTCCAGACCGTACAGAGATACGCAGTATTTT.

V is TRBV20-1 and J is TRBJ1-1; D ambiguous. CDR1 DFQATT and CDR2 SNEGSKA come from the germline V gene (reference sequence). V was trimmed by 4 bases and J by 1 base, leaving 7 bases between them. The CDR3 covers 12 residues. In DNA, the CDR3 is TGCAGTGCTATCGTAGGGAACACTGAAGCTTTCTTT. This encodes CSAIVGNTEAFF.

This chain connects TRBV5-1 to TRBJ1-2; 8 nucleotides match TRBD1. The CDR3 is 13 residues long. CDR1 is SGHRS and CDR2 is YFSETQ in the germline V gene. J lost 3 bases, V lost 5 bases, and 3 bases had no gene match. The CDR3 nucleotides read TGCGCCAGCAGACCGGACAGGGACTATGGCTACACCTTC. Translation gives CASRPDRDYGYTF.

V and J are TRBV20-1 and TRBJ1-1; TRBD1 matches at 10 bases. CDR1 and CDR2 (germline): DFQATT, SNEGSKA (reference sequence). V shed 0 bases, J shed 7 bases, and the junction held 11 bases outside the gene matches. This CDR3 has 16 amino acids. Here the CDR3 DNA reads TGCAGTGCTAGAGAGGTACGACAGGGGGCTGGTAGTGAAGCTTTCTTT. Translated: CSAREVRQGAGSEAFF.

The chain has TRBV20-1 and TRBJ2-1, with 10 bases aligning to TRBD1. The V and J ends lost 6 bases and 5 bases, in that order; junction bases with no gene match: 7. This CDR3 is built from 14 residues. CDR1 is DFQATT, CDR2 SNEGSKA, per germline (reference sequence). CDR3 sequence reads: CSAKDRGLNNEQFF. The CDR3 DNA reads TGCAGTGCCAAGGACAGGGGGTTAAACAATGAGCAGTTCTTC.

In its sample, this clonotype was seen many times. This rearrangement joins TRBV20-1 to TRBJ2-3; TRBD2 matches at 15 bases. CDR3 length: 17 residues. V shed 1 base, J shed 1 base, and the junction held 3 bases outside the gene matches. Germline V lookup: CDR1 DFQATT, CDR2 SNEGSKA (reference sequence). The CDR3 protein is CSARGTSGRAGTDTQYF. CDR3 sequence (DNA): TGCAGTGCTAGAGGGACTAGCGGGAGGGCCGGCACAGATACGCAGTATTTT.

Many counts were recorded for this clonotype. The chain joins TRBV2 to TRBJ2-1; 8 nucleotides match TRBD2. The CDR3 consists of 17 residues. Per germline, CDR1 SNHLY and CDR2 FYNNEI. Trimming at V came to 11 bases and at J to 3 bases, leaving 18 bases not matched to a gene. In DNA, the CDR3 is TGTGCCGGGGCTGGGCGGGGGGCCCTCTTATACTACAATGAGCAGTTCTTC. As protein: CAGAGRGALLYYNEQFF.

This clonotype showed up just a few times. In DNA form, the CDR3 reads TGTGCCAGCAGCCAAGATTGGGGGGGCGCAGTTCAGAACTATGGCTACACCTTC. It is translated as CASSQDWGGAVQNYGYTF. The V and J genes are TRBV3-1 and TRBJ1-2, with a weak D call TRBD1 (6 bases). Trimming left V 0 bases short and J 2 bases short, with 19 bases between. The CDR3 has 18 residues. Germline CDR1 and CDR2: LGHDT and YNNKEL (reference sequence).

This clonotype was seen repeatedly, ten times or more. The chain has TRBV12-3 or TRBV12-4 and TRBJ1-5; D is unclear. The germline V and J ends were trimmed by 5 bases and 0 bases, with 11 bases remaining between them. There are 15 residues in the CDR3. The CDR3 DNA reads TGTGCCAGCAGTCCCGAGGCGCTTAGCAATCAGCCCCAGCATTTT. It translates to CASSPEALSNQPQHF.

This clonotype was counted a few times. V gene TRBV4-2 combines with J gene TRBJ2-3; 8 bases line up with TRBD2. The germline CDR1 and CDR2 sequences are LGHNA and YNFKEQ. The CDR3 runs to 16 residues. The trim removed 2 bases at V and 1 base at J, leaving 5 bases unmatched. CDR3 coding DNA: TGTGCCAGCAGCCAAACACGGGGGGGCCGCACAGATACGCAGTATTTT. Its protein product is CASSQTRGGRTDTQYF.

The chain carries TRBV6-7 and TRBJ2-1; D possibly corresponds to TRBD2 (6 bases). TRBV6-7 is flagged as an ORF with uncertain function. V was trimmed by 8 bases and J by 5 bases, leaving 19 bases between them. The CDR3 has 15 residues. Here the CDR3 DNA reads TGTGCCAGCGGCTTGCGGGGCGAAGATGACAATGAGCAGTTCTTC. Protein sequence: CASGLRGEDDNEQFF.

This sequence joins TRBV4-2 and TRBJ1-5, with D perhaps TRBD1 (6 bases). This CDR3 is built from 15 residues. Germline V CDR1 and CDR2: LGHNA, YNFKEQ. With 5 bases removed from V and 4 bases from J, the gap between germline ends came to 15 bases. The CDR3 protein is CASSKGHPFNQPQHF. CDR3 in DNA: TGTGCCAGCAGCAAGGGACACCCGTTTAATCAGCCCCAGCATTTT.

The chain carries TRBV15 and TRBJ2-1, with 9 nucleotides matching TRBD1. Losses at the gene ends were 4 bases for V and 3 bases for J; bases not matched to a gene: 4. The CDR3 is 15 amino acids. Germline values: CDR1 LNHNV, CDR2 YYDKDF (reference sequence). The CDR3 nucleotides are TGTGCCACCAGCATCCCGGGACAGGGCTACAATGAGCAGTTCTTC. Translating gives CATSIPGQGYNEQFF.

The chain uses TRBV6-1 and TRBJ2-1; D is unclear. Germline CDR1 reads MNHNS; CDR2 reads SASEGT. The CDR3 extends over 13 amino acids. Trimming removed 5 bases at V and 10 bases at J, with 15 bases between. CDR3: CASSIREEVEQFF. The DNA for the CDR3 is TGTGCCAGCAGTATACGAGAAGAGGTAGAGCAGTTCTTC.

The sample holds a few counts of this clonotype. CDR3 region: CASSQGYGADTEAFF. For the CDR3, the DNA is TGTGCCAGCAGCCAAGGATACGGGGCGGACACTGAAGCTTTCTTT. The chain has TRBV3-1 and TRBJ1-1; D might be TRBD1 (5 bases). Looked up from germline, CDR1 is LGHDT and CDR2 is YNNKEL (reference sequence). Trimming stripped 1 base from V and 3 bases from J, with 12 bases between. The length of the CDR3 is 15 residues.